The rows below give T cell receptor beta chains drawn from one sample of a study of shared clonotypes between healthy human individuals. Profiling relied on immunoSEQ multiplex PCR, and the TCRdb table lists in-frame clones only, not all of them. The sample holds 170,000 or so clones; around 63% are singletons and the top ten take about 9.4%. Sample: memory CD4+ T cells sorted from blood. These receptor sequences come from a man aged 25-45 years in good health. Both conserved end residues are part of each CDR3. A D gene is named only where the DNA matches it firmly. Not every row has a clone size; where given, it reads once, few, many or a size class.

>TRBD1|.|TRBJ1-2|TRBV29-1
CSVLDRDYGYTF
TGCAGCGTCCTCGACAGGGACTATGGCTACACCTTC
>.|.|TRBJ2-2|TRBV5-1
CASSLTANTGELFF
TGCGCCAGCAGCTTGACAGCGAACACCGGGGAGCTGTTTTTT
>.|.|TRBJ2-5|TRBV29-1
CSVFQETQYF
TGCAGCGTTTTCCAAGAGACCCAGTACTTC
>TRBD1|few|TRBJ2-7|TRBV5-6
CASSRTDRGLYEQYF
TGTGCCAGCAGCCGAACGGACAGGGGGCTCTACGAGCAGTACTTC
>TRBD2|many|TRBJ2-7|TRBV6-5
CASALAGGVYEQYF
TGTGCCAGCGCCCTAGCGGGAGGTGTGTACGAGCAGTACTTC
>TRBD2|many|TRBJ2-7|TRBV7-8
CASSTPGRGKPYEQYF
TGTGCCAGCAGCACTCCGGGGAGGGGTAAGCCGTACGAGCAGTACTTC
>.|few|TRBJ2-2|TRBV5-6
CASSRTVNTGELFF
TGTGCCAGCAGCAGGACGGTGAACACCGGGGAGCTGTTTTTT
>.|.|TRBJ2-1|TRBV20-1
CGIADYNEQFF
TGCGGAATAGCGGATTACAATGAGCAGTTCTTC
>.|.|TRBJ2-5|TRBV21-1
CASSRARLPDQYF
TGTGCCAGCAGCCGGGCAAGGCTTCCAGACCAGTACTTC
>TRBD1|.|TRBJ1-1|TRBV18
CASSPYQGAEVNEAFF
TGTGCCAGCTCACCCTACCAGGGGGCGGAGGTTAATGAAGCTTTCTTT
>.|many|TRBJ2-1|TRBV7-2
CASSLATRVYNEQFF
TGTGCCAGCAGCTTAGCCACCAGAGTATACAATGAGCAGTTCTTC
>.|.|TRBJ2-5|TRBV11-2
CASSLIQETQYF
TGTGCCAGCAGCCTCATCCAAGAGACCCAGTACTTC
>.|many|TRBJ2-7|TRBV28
CASSSLGGEREQYF
TGTGCCAGCAGTTCCCTAGGGGGGGAGAGAGAGCAGTACTTC
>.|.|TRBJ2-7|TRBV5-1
CASSLATGTLFYEQYF
TGCGCCAGCAGCTTGGCCACCGGGACACTATTCTACGAGCAGTACTTC
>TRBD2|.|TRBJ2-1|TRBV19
CARKMCSGRNEQFF
TGTGCCAGAAAAATGTGTAGCGGGAGGAATGAGCAGTTCTTC
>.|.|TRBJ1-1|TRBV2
CASTSAYGLTGETEAFF
TGTGCCAGCACCTCTGCCTATGGACTAACTGGGGAGACTGAAGCTTTCTTT
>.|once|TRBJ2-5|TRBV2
CASSDRDRETQYF
TGTGCCAGCAGTGACAGGGATCGAGAGACCCAGTACTTC
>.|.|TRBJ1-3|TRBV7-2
CASSLGLSGNTIYF
TGTGCCAGCAGCTTAGGACTCTCTGGAAACACCATATATTTT
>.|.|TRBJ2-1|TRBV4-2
CASSSRAGASGAYNEQFF
TGTGCCAGCAGCTCACGTGCCGGGGCCTCCGGGGCCTACAATGAGCAGTTCTTC
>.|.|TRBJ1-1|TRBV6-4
CASSDSRGSEAFF
TGTGCCAGCAGTGACTCCCGGGGCAGTGAAGCTTTCTTT
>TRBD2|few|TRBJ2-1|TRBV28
CASTTGLGLAGEFVGYNEQFF
TGTGCCAGCACCACCGGACTGGGACTAGCGGGAGAATTCGTGGGCTACAATGAGCAGTTCTTC
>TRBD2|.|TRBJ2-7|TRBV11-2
CASLGTSLKVGEQYF
TGTGCCAGCTTAGGGACTAGCCTAAAGGTTGGCGAGCAGTACTTC
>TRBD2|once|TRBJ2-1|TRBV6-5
CASRRTSSLTEQFF
TGTGCCAGCAGGCGGACTAGTTCCCTTACTGAGCAGTTCTTC
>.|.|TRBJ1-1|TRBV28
CATFPPPKIDTEAFF
TGTGCCACTTTCCCTCCCCCGAAAATAGACACTGAAGCTTTCTTT
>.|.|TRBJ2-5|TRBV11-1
CASSFQGETQYF
TGTGCCAGCAGCTTCCAGGGGGAGACCCAGTACTTC
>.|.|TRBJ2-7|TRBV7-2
CASSSGAVLEQYF
TGTGCCAGCAGCTCCGGGGCGGTGCTCGAGCAGTACTTC
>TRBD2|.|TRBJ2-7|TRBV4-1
CASSRLPGTSGYEQYF
TGCGCCAGCAGCCGACTACCCGGGACTAGCGGTTACGAGCAGTACTTC
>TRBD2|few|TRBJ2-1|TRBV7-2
CASSFLTSGRAEQFF
TGTGCCAGCAGCTTTCTTACTAGCGGGAGAGCTGAGCAGTTCTTC